The 18 T cell receptor beta chains in this list originate from one sample, sequenced in a study of T cells in Graves' hyperthyroidism and ophthalmopathy. TCR beta CDR3 region amplification was performed from RNA transcripts. TCR CDR3 regions were first amplified by RT-PCR with HTBI primers. Each CDR3 protein gets one entry after TCRdb re-called the multiplex PCR reads with MiXCR. Of 600,000 to 700,000 distinct CDR3 sequences listed, 14% to 15% are singletons. The sample taken for sequencing was blood. Source of these receptors: a woman aged 40 to 50 with Graves' ophthalmopathy.

Many counts were recorded for this clonotype. DNA of the CDR3: TGTGCCAGCAGTTTAAGGAAAGAAGTTTATGGCTACACCTTC. It codes for CASSLRKEVYGYTF. The chain couples TRBV27 to TRBJ1-2, with D hard to call. The CDR3 contains 14 residues. Between the trimmed V and J ends, which lost 2 bases and 5 bases, there was a span of 12 bases. The germline gives CDR1 MNHEY, CDR2 SMNVEV (reference sequence).

The chain is built from TRBV27 and TRBJ1-5; D not certain. Trimming removed 4 bases from V and 1 base from J, with 11 bases in between. The CDR3 loop spans 15 amino acids. Germline values: CDR1 MNHEY, CDR2 SMNVEV (reference sequence). The CDR3 here is CASSSSGLSNQPQHF. Written as DNA, the CDR3 is TGTGCCAGCAGTTCATCTGGGTTGAGCAATCAGCCCCAGCATTTT.

This chain joins TRBV18 and TRBJ2-4; D is possibly TRBD2 (5 bases). Germline assignment: CDR1 KGHSH and CDR2 LQKENI. With 1 base removed from V and 8 bases from J, the gap between germline ends came to 9 bases. This CDR3 has 13 amino acids. CDR3 nucleotides: TGTGCCAGCTCACCACGGGAGAGCGACATTCAGTACTTC. Protein: CASSPRESDIQYF.

This clonotype was detected many times. This chain joins TRBV28 and TRBJ2-7, with D perhaps matching TRBD2 (5 bases). Deletions cut 5 bases from V and 0 bases from J, with 14 bases between. There are 15 residues in the CDR3. CDR1 and CDR2 from the germline V gene are MDHEN and SYDVKM. The CDR3 reads CASSPTRQPSYEQYF. The DNA of the CDR3 is TGTGCCAGCAGTCCAACTAGGCAGCCCTCCTACGAGCAGTACTTC.

At least ten counts were recorded for this clonotype. This chain links TRBV29-1 with TRBJ1-5; tentative D call: TRBD1 (5 bases). Germline V gene data show CDR1 as SQVTM and CDR2 as ANQGSEA. Trimming removed 6 bases from V and 7 bases from J, with 13 bases in between. The CDR3 loop spans 12 amino acids. The chain's CDR3 is CSVGDLGQPQHF. In DNA form, the CDR3 reads TGCAGCGTGGGGGATTTAGGACAGCCCCAGCATTTT. Together with reference TRBV29-1 and TRBJ1-5, the CDR3 gives the full variable domain: SAVISQKPSRDICQRGTSLTIQCQVDSQVTMMFWYRQQPGQSLTLIATANQGSEATYESGFVIDKFPISRPNLTFSTLTVSNMSPEDSSIYLCSVGDLGQPQHFGDGTRLSIL.

This clonotype showed up just a few times. This chain uses TRBV7-2 with TRBJ1-3, with a weak D call TRBD1 (6 bases). The CDR3 covers 13 residues. Germline lookup yields CDR1 SGHTA and CDR2 FQGNSA. Trimming removed 8 bases at V and 4 bases at J, with 12 bases between. This chain's CDR3 is CASQPGHGNTIYF. CDR3 sequence (DNA): TGTGCCAGCCAACCGGGACACGGAAACACCATATATTTT.

V is TRBV25-1 and J is TRBJ2-7, with D hard to call. V was shortened by 3 bases and J by 6 bases, with 15 bases between the two germline ends. Germline V lookup: CDR1 MGHDK, CDR2 SYGVNS. The CDR3 runs 14 residues. CDR3 sequence (DNA): TGTGCCAGCAGTGATTTCGACAACTGGGGCGAGCAGTACTTC. Amino acids: CASSDFDNWGEQYF.

This clonotype was recorded at least ten times. The chain employs TRBV19 and TRBJ2-7, with D possibly being TRBD2 (5 bases). CDR3 length equals 13 residues. Germline V gives CDR1 LNHDA, CDR2 SQIVND (reference sequence). V lost 5 bases and J lost 6, with 14 bases in between. In DNA, the CDR3 is TGTGCCAGTAGTGCAGCACGGGGATCCGAGCAGTACTTC. This gives the protein CASSAARGSEQYF.

This clonotype came up many times. J is TRBJ2-7 and V is TRBV20-1; 8 bases align to TRBD2. Per germline, CDR1 DFQATT and CDR2 SNEGSKA (reference sequence). The CDR3 spans 14 residues. V shed 1 base, J shed 3 bases, and the junction held 5 bases outside the gene matches. The DNA of the CDR3 is TGCAGTGCTAGAGTAGCGGGGATCCTCTACGAGCAGTACTTC. Translation: CSARVAGILYEQYF.

This clonotype appeared many times. The chain joins TRBV27 to TRBJ1-2, with 7 bases fitting TRBD1. Germline V CDR1 and CDR2: MNHEY, SMNVEV (reference sequence). This CDR3 is built from 17 residues. V trimming: 5 bases; J trimming: 4 bases; junction bases outside the gene matches: 16. CDR3 nucleotide sequence: TGTGCCAGCAGTCCTATAACAGGGGACTCGATTCCCTATGGCTACACCTTC. Its translation is CASSPITGDSIPYGYTF.

Of note for this clonotype: A much more abundant neighbour one base away suggests this may be a read error. V gene TRBV4-2 combines with J gene TRBJ2-2; tentatively, D is TRBD2 (6 bases). The CDR3 contains 14 residues. Germline CDR1 is LGHNA and CDR2 is YNFKEQ. The germline V and J ends were trimmed by 1 base and 3 bases, with 6 bases remaining between them. CDR3 DNA: TGTGCCAGCAGCCAAGCGGGAGACACCGGGGAGCTGTTTTTT. It specifies CASSQAGDTGELFF.

This chain uses TRBV5-5 with TRBJ1-1; D is unclear. The V end lost 2 bases, the J end lost 1 base, and 12 bases lay between the germline ends. The CDR3 is 15 residues long. CDR1 and CDR2 (germline): SGHKS, YYEKEE (reference sequence). CDR3 bases: TGTGCCAGCAGCTTTGCGTGGCACGGGAACACTGAAGCTTTCTTT. Amino acids: CASSFAWHGNTEAFF.

This clonotype was found a few times. This sequence joins TRBV20-1 and TRBJ2-3, with TRBD1 identical over 8 bases. Trimming at V came to 6 bases and at J to 0 bases, leaving 11 bases not matched to a gene. There are 16 residues in the CDR3. Germline loops: CDR1 DFQATT, CDR2 SNEGSKA (reference sequence). Here the CDR3 reads CSANDRGTISTDTQYF. Here the CDR3 DNA reads TGCAGTGCAAATGACAGGGGAACTATAAGCACAGATACGCAGTATTTT.

This clonotype was seen repeatedly, ten times or more. V is TRBV14 and J is TRBJ2-5; D perhaps matches TRBD2 (5 bases). Per the germline V gene, CDR1 is SGHDN and CDR2 is FVKESK. V was pared by 0 bases and J by 4 bases, with 18 bases between. CDR3 length: 17 amino acids. The CDR3 spells CASSQEVRTSAGETQYF. The CDR3 DNA follows: TGTGCCAGCAGCCAAGAAGTAAGGACTTCCGCCGGAGAGACCCAGTACTTC.

This clonotype was seen at least ten times. This chain uses TRBV28 with TRBJ2-4; D gene uncertain. V lost 6 bases to trimming and J lost 1 base, with 19 bases between them. CDR3 size: 17 residues. Germline CDR1 is MDHEN and CDR2 is SYDVKM. CDR3: CASREEKPSWAKNIQYF. CDR3 DNA sequence: TGTGCCAGCAGGGAAGAGAAGCCGAGTTGGGCCAAAAACATTCAGTACTTC.

This clonotype was counted at least ten times. V is TRBV12-3 or TRBV12-4 and J is TRBJ2-1, with D unresolved. V was pared by 5 bases and J by 7 bases, with 9 bases between. This CDR3 is built from 12 residues. The CDR3 reads CASSKDANEQFF. In nucleotides, the CDR3 is TGTGCCAGCAGTAAAGATGCGAATGAGCAGTTCTTC.

The rearrangement links TRBV13 to TRBJ2-4; D might be TRBD2 (7 bases). Trimming removed 5 bases at V and 0 bases at J, with 20 bases between. Germline values: CDR1 PRHDT, CDR2 FYEKMQ (reference sequence). The CDR3 has 18 amino acids. Here the CDR3 DNA reads TGTGCCAGCAGCCTCACTTCAGGGGACTACGGAGCCAAAAACATTCAGTACTTC. This codes for CASSLTSGDYGAKNIQYF.

This clonotype came up a few times. The chain joins TRBV6-1 to TRBJ1-2, with D possibly TRBD1 on 6 matching bases. Deletions cut 8 bases from V and 1 base from J, with 14 bases between. CDR1 and CDR2 from the germline V gene are MNHNS and SASEGT. This CDR3 spans 14 amino acids. The CDR3 reads CASQEAGVNYGYTF. The CDR3 region has the DNA TGTGCCAGCCAGGAGGCAGGGGTTAACTATGGCTACACCTTC.